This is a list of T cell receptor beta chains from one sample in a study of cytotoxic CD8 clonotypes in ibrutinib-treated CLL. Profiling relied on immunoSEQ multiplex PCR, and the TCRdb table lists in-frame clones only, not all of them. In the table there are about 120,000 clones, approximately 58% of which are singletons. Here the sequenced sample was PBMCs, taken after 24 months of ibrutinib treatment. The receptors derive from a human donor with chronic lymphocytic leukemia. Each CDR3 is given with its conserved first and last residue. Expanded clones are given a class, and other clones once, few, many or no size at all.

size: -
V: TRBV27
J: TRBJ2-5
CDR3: CASSSTGVGGETQYF

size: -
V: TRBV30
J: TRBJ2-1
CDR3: CAWAGYNEQFF

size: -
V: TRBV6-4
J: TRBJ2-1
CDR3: CASSVGGFSYNEQFF

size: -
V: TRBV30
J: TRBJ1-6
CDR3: CAWRGQGSSPLHF

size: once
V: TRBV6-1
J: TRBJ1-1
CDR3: CASMEGVQGDTEAFF

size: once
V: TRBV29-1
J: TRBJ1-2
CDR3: CSVDGAGQGRDYTF

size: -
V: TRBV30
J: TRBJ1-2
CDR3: CASSQQGFGYTF

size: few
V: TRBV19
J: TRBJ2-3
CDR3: CASSNPSGGGTDTQYF

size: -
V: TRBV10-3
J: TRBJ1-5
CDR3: CAISEELRGSNQPQHF

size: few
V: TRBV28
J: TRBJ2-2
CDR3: CASSITGELFF

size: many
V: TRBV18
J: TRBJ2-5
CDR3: CASSPKILELQETQYF

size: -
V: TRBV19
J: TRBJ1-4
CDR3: CASSKGQSEKLFF

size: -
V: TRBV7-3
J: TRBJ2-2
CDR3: CASSPWGGENTGELFF

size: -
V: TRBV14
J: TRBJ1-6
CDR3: CASSQGQGVGSPLHF

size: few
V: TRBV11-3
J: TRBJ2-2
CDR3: CASRKGAGELFF

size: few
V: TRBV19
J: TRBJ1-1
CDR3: CASTPGWKDAEAFF

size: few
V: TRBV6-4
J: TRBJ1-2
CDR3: CASSVGQGMDGYTF

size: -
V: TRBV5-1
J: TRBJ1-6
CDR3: CASSIGQGYNSPLHF

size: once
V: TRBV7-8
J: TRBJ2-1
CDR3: CASRDPIYNEQFF

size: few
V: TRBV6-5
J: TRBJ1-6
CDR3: CASSYVRDSPLHF

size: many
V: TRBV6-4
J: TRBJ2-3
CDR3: CASSDIGDGTDTQYF

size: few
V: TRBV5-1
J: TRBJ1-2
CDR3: CASSFTGQANYGYTF

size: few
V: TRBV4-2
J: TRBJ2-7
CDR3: CASSPERTDYEQYF

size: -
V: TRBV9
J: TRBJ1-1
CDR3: CASQGENTEAFF

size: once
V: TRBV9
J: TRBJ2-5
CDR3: CASSAEGSGPETQYF

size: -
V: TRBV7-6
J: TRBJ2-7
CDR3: CASSPGGGDEQYF

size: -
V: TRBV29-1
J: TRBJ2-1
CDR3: CSVVESNEQFF

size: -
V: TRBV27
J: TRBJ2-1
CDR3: CASRFAGSSYNEQFF

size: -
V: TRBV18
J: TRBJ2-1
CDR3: CASSESITGRDNEQFF

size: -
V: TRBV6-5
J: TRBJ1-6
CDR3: CASSYSSVDSPLHF

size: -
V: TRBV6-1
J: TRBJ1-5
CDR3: CASSSYGSNQPQHF

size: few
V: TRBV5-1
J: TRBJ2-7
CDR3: CASSLRVQGYEQYF

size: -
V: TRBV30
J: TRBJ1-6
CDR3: CAWSFGEGVNSPLHF

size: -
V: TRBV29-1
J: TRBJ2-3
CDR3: CSGGSGGEADTQYF

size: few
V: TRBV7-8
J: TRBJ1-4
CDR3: CASSSKTGLMDEKLFF

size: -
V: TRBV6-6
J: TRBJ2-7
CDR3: CASSWLGTPDEQYF

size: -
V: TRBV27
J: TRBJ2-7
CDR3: CASSLNQGTASSYEQYF

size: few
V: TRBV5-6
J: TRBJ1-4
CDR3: CASSRDRNEKLFF

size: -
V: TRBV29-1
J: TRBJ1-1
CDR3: CSAMLRTGNTEAFF

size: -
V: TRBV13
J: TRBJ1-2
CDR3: CASSFLDRTLNGYTF

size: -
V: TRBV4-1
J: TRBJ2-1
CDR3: CASSHPIWTSGGNNEQFF